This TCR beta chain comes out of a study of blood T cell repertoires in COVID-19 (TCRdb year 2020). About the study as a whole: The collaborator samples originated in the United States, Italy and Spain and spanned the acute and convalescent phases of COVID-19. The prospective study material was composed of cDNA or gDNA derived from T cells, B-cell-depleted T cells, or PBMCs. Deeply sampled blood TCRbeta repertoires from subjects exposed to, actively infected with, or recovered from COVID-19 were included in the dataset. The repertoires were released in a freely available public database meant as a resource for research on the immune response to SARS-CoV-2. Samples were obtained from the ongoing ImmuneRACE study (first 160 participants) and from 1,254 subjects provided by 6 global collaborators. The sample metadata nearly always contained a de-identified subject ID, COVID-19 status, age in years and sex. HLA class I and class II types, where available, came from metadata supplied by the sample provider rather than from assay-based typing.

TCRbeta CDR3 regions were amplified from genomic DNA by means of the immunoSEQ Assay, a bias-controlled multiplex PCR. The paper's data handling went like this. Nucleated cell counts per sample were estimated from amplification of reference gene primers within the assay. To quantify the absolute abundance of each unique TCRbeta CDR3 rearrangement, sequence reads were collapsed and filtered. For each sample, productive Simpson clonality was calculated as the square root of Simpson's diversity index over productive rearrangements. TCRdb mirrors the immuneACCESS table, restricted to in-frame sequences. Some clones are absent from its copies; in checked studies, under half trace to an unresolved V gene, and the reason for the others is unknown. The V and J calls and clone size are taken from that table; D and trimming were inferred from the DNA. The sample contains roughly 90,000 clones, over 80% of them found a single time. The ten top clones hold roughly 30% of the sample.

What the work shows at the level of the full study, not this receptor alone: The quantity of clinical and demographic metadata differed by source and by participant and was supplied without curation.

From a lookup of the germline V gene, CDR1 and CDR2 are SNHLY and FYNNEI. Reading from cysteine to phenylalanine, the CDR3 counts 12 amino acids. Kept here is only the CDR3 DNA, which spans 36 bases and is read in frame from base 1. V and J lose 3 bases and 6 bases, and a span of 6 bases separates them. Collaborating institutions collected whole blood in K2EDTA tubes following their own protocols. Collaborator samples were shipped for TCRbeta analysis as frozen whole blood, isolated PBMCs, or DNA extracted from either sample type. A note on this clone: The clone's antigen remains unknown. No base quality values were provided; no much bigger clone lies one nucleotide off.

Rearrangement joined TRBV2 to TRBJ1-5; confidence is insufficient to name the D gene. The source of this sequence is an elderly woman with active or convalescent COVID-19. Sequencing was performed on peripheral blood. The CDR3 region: CASSDYGQPQHF. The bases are TGTGCCAGCAGTGATTACGGTCAGCCCCAGCATTTT.